A single sample is the source of the 15 T cell receptor beta chains below, sequenced in a study of regulatory T cells in long-lasting Graves disease. Time point indicated: newly diagnosed GD, antithyroid drugs for less than 3 months. PBMCs provided the RNA from which the TCR library was made. With iRepertoire HTBI primers and Arm-PCR of CDR3 regions, TCR beta libraries were built. TCRdb fed the multiplex PCR reads into MiXCR, producing one record per CDR3 protein. The profile covers hundreds of thousands of distinct CDR3 sequences, with about 20% appearing a single time and about two fifths taken by the ten largest. The sequencing used peripheral blood mononuclear cells (PBMCs), collected at new diagnosis, from a patient treated with antithyroid drugs. These receptors all come from a female donor with Graves disease.

At least ten counts were recorded for this clonotype. The CDR3 reads CSARYRAYGYTF. CDR3 nucleotides: TGCAGTGCTAGATACCGCGCGTATGGCTACACCTTC. The rearrangement links TRBV20-1 to TRBJ1-2; D unclear. Trimming removed 2 bases from V and 5 bases from J, with 9 bases in between. Germline CDR1 DFQATT, CDR2 SNEGSKA (reference sequence). The CDR3 has 12 amino acids.

This clonotype occurred many times. J is TRBJ2-5 and V is TRBV11-2, with TRBD2 identical over 9 bases. There are 16 residues in the CDR3. In germline, CDR1 is SGHAT, CDR2 FQNNGV. Trimming cost V 5 bases and J 3 bases; bases outside gene matches: 10. In DNA, the CDR3 is TGTGCCAGCAGCCCGGGTATTAGCGGGAGCGAAGAGACCCAGTACTTC. Translating it yields CASSPGISGSEETQYF.

About this clonotype itself: A much larger clone differs by one base, so this may be a read error. The rearrangement uses TRBV12-3 or TRBV12-4 and TRBJ1-1; tentative D call: TRBD1 (5 bases). The CDR3 extends over 13 amino acids. The CDR3 protein is CASSVFSGTEASF. CDR3 nucleotide sequence: TGTGCCAGCAGCGTATTTTCCGGGACTGAAGCTTCCTTT.

V and J are TRBV20-1 and TRBJ1-1, with D perhaps matching TRBD1 (5 bases). The CDR3 is 13 residues long. CDR1 is DFQATT, CDR2 SNEGSKA, per germline (reference sequence). CDR3 loop: CSVEKGMNTEAFF. The CDR3 region has the DNA TGCAGCGTTGAAAAGGGGATGAACACTGAAGCTTTCTTT.

This clonotype was observed at least ten times. The V gene is TRBV7-9, the J gene TRBJ2-6; D ambiguous. The length of the CDR3 is 13 residues. Germline CDR1 SEHNR, CDR2 FQNEAQ (reference sequence). Deletions cut 10 bases from V and 4 bases from J, with 11 bases between. CDR3 region: CATTSVGANVLTF. In nucleotides, the CDR3 is TGTGCCACCACCTCTGTAGGGGCCAACGTCCTGACTTTC.

This clonotype was seen at least ten times. A junction boundary mismatches the germline segment, possibly from a read error. The chain has TRBV7-9 and TRBJ2-7; 10 nucleotides match TRBD2. Germline CDR1 is SEHNR and CDR2 is FQNEAQ (reference sequence). The CDR3 is 14 amino acids. The CDR3 protein is CASTLAGGPYEQYF. Here the CDR3 DNA reads TGTGCCAGCACCTTAGCGGGAGGCCCCTACGAGCAGTACTTC.

This clonotype appeared once. The V and J genes are TRBV11-1 and TRBJ2-7; 7 bases map to TRBD2. This CDR3 is 14 amino acids long. V shed 1 base, J shed 5 bases, and the junction held 5 bases outside the gene matches. Germline CDR1 reads SGHAT; CDR2 reads FQDESV (reference sequence). CDR3 residues: CASSLGAGEDEQYF. The DNA for the CDR3 is TGTGCCAGCAGCTTAGGGGCGGGAGAAGACGAGCAGTACTTC.

This clonotype has a count of ten or more. This sequence joins TRBV11-2 and TRBJ2-3, with a weak D call TRBD2 (7 bases). Between the trimmed V and J ends, which lost 1 base and 0 bases, there was a span of 14 bases. Germline V gene lookup returns CDR1 SGHAT and CDR2 FQNNGV. This CDR3 comprises 17 residues. The CDR3: CASSLGVGGRSTDTQYF. In DNA, the CDR3 is TGTGCCAGCAGCTTAGGGGTCGGGGGGCGAAGCACAGATACGCAGTATTTT.

This clonotype was counted at least ten times. This sequence joins TRBV20-1 and TRBJ2-7; tentatively, D is TRBD2 (6 bases). Germline V gene sequence: CDR1 DFQATT, CDR2 SNEGSKA (reference sequence). This CDR3 has 14 residues. V was clipped by 6 bases and J by 3 bases, with 18 bases between them. The CDR3 sequence is CSASTLAIGYEQYF. CDR3 sequence (DNA): TGCAGTGCAAGTACCCTAGCGATAGGCTACGAGCAGTACTTC.

This clonotype was observed a handful of times. One junction end does not reproduce the germline sequence, and a read error may be involved. The chain uses TRBV27 and TRBJ2-6, with a possible D match to TRBD1 (5 bases). Germline-derived CDR1 and CDR2 are MNHEY and SMNVEV (reference sequence). CDR3 length equals 18 residues. The CDR3 loop is CASSSIEQASSVANVLTF. In nucleotides, the CDR3 is TGTGCCAGCAGTTCAATAGAACAGGCCTCCTCTGTGGCCAACGTCCTGACTTTC.

This clonotype was seen many times. The CDR3 nucleotides are TGTGCCAGCAGTCCCTTGGGCCAGGGGACTAGGTTCTTC. This translates into CASSPLGQGTRFF. This rearrangement joins TRBV28 to TRBJ2-1; 8 bases line up with TRBD2. Germline V gene lookup returns CDR1 MDHEN and CDR2 SYDVKM. Trimming took 5 bases from V and 15 from J; bases not matched to a gene: 12. There are 13 residues in the CDR3.

This clonotype was picked up a small number of times. The V call is TRBV5-5, the J call TRBJ2-1, with D hard to call. The germline V gene has CDR1 SGHKS and CDR2 YYEKEE (reference sequence). V shed 6 bases and J shed 3 bases, with 19 bases lying between them. The CDR3 has 16 residues. The CDR3 DNA reads as TGTGCCAGCACCCTCAAGAGCGATTACCGCTACAATGAGCAGTTCTTC. Residues: CASTLKSDYRYNEQFF.

This clonotype appeared a few times. This chain connects TRBV6-1 to TRBJ2-7; D is unclear. Germline V CDR1 and CDR2: MNHNS, SASEGT. The CDR3 loop spans 14 amino acids. V was trimmed by 2 bases and J by 3 bases, leaving 11 bases between them. CDR3 loop: CASSENSFDYEQYF. The DNA of the CDR3 is TGTGCCAGCAGTGAAAACAGTTTTGACTACGAGCAGTACTTC.

The rearrangement links TRBV2 to TRBJ2-1; no clear D. The CDR3 runs 16 residues. Germline V gives CDR1 SNHLY, CDR2 FYNNEI. Trimming shortened V by 4 bases and J by 0 bases, and 13 bases separated the two germline ends. Written as DNA, the CDR3 is TGTGCCAGCAGTGTGGGCGCCGAGAGCTCCTACAATGAGCAGTTCTTC. This codes for CASSVGAESSYNEQFF.

The sample holds many counts of this clonotype. The chain carries TRBV30 and TRBJ1-5; D unresolved. The V end was cut by 1 base, the J end by 3 bases, with 7 bases between. CDR1 is GTSNPN and CDR2 is SVGIG in the germline V gene (reference sequence). The CDR3 has 13 amino acids. The CDR3, as DNA: TGTGCCTGGAGTGAGGGCCACAATCAGCCCCAGCATTTT. Translating gives CAWSEGHNQPQHF.